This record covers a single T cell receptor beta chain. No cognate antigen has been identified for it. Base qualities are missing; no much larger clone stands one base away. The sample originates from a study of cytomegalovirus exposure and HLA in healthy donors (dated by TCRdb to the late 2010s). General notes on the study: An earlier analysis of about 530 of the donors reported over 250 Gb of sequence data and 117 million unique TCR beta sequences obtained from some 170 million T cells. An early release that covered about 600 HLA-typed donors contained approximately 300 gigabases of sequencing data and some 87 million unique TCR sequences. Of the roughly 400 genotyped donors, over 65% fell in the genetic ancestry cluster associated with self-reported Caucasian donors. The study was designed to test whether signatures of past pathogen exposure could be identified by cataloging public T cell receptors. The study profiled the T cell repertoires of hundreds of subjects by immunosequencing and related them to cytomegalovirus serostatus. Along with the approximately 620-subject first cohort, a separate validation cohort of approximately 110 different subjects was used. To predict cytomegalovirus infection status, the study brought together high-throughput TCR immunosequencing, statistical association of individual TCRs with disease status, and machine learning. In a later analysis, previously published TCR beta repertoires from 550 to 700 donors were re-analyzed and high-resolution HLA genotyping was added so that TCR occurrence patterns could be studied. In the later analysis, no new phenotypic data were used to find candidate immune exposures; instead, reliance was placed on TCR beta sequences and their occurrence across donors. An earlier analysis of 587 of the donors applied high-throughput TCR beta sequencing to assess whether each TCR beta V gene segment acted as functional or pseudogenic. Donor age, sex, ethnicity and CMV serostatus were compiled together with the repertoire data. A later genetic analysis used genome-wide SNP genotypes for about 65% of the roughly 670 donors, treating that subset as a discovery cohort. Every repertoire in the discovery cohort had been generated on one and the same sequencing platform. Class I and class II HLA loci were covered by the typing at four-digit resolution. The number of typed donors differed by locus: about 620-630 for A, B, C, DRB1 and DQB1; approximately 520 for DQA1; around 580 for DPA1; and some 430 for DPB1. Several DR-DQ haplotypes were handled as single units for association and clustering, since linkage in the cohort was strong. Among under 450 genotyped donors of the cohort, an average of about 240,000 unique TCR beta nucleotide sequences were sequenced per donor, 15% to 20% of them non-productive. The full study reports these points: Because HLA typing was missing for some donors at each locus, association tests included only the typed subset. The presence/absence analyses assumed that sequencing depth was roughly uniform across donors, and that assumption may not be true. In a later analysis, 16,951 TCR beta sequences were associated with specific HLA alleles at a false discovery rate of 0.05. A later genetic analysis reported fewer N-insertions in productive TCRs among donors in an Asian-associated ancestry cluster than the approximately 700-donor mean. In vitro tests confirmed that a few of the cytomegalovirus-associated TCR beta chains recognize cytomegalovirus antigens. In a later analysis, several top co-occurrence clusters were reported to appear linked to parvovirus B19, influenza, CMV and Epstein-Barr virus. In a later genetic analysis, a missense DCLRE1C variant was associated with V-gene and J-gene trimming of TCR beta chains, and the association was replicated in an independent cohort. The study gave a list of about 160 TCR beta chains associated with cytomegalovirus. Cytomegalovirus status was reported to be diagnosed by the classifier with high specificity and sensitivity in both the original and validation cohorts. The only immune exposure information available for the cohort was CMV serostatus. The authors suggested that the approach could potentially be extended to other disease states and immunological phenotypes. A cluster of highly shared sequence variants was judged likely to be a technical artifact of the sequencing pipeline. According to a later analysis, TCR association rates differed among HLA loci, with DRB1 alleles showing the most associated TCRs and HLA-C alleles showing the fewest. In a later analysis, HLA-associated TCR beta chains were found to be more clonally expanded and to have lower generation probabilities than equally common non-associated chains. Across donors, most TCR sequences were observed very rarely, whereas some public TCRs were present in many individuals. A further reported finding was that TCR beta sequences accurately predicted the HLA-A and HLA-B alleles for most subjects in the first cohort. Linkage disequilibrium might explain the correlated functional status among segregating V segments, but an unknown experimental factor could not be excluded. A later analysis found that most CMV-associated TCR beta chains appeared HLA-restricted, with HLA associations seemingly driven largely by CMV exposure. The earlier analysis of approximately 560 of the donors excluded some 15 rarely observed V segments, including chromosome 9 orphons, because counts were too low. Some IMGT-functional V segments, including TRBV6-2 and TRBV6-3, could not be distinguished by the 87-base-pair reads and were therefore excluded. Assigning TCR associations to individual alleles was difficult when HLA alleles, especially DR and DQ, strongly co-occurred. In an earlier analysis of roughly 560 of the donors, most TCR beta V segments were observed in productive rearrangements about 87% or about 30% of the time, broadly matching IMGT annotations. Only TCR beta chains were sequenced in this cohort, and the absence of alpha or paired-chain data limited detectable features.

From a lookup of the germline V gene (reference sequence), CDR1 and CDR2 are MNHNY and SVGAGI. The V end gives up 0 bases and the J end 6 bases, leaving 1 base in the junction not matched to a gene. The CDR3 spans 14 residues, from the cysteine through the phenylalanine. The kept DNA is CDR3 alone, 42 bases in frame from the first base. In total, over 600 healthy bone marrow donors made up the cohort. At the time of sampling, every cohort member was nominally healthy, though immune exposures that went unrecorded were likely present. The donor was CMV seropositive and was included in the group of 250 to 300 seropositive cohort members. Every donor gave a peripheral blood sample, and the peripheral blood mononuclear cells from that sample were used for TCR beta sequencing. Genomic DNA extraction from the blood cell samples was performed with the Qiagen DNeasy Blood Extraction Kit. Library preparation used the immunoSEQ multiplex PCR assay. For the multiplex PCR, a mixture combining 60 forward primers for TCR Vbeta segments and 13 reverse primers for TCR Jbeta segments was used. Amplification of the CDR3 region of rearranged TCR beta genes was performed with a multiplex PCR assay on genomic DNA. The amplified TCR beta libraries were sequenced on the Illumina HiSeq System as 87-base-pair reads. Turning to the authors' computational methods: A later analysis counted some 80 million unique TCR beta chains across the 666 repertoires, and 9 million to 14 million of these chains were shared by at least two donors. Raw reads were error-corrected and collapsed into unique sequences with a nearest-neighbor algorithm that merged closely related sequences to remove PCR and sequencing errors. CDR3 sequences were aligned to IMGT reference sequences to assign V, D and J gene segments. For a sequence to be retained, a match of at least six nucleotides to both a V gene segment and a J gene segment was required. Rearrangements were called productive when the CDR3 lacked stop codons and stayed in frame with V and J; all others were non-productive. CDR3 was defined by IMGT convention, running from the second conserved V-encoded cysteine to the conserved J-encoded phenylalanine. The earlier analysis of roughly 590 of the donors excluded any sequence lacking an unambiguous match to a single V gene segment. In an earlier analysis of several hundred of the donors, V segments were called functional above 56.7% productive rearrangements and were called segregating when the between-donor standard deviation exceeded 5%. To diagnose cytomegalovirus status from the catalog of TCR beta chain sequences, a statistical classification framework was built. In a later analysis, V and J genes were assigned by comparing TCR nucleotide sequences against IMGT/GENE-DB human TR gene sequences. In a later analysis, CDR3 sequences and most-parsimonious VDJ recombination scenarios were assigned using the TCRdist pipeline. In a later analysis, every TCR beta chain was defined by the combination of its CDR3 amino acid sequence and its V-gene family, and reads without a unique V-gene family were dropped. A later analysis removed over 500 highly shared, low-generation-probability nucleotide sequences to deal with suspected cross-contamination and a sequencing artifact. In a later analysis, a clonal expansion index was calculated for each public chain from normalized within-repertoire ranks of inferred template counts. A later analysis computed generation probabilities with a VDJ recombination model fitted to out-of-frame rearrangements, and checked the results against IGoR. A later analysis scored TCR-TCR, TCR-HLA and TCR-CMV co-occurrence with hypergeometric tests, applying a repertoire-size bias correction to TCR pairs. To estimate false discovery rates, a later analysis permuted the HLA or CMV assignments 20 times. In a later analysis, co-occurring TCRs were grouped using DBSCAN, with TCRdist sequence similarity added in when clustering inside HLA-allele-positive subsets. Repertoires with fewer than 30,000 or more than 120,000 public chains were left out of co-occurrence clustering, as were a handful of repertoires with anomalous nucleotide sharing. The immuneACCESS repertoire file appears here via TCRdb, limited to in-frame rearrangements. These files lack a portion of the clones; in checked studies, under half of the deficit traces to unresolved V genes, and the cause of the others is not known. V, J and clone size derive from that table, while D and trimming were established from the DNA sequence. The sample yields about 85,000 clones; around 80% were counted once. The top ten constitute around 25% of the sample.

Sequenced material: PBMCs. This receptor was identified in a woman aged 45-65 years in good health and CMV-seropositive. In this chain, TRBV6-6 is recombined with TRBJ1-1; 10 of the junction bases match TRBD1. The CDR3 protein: CASSYSGQGSEAFF. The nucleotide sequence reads TGTGCCAGCAGTTACTCGGGACAGGGGTCTGAAGCTTTCTTT.